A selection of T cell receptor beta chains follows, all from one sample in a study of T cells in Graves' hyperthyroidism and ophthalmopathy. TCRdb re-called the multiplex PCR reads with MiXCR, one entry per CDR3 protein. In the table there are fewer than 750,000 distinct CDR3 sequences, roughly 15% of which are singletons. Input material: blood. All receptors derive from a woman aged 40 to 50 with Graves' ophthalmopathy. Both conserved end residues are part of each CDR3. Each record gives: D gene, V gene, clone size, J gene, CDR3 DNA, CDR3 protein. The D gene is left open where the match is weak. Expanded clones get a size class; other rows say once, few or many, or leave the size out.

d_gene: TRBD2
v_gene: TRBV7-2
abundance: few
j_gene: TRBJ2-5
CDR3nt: TGTGCCAGCAGAAGTAGACTAGCGGCACAAGAGACCCAGTACTTC
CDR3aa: CASRSRLAAQETQYF

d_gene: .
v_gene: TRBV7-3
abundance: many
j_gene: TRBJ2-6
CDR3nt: TGTGCCAGCAGCGTTCAACCATCTGGGGCCAACGTCCTGACTTTC
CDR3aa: CASSVQPSGANVLTF

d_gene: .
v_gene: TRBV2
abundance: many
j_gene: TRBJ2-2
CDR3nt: TGTGCCAGCAGTGAAGTGGGGGCGCAGAACACCGGGGAGCTGTTTTTT
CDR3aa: CASSEVGAQNTGELFF

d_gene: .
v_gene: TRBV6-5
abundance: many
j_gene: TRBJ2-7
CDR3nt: TGTGCCAGCACCGATTCGGGGGGCTCCGAGCAGTACTTC
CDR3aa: CASTDSGGSEQYF

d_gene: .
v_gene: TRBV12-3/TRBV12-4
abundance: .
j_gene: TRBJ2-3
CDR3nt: TGTGCCAGCAGTCCGGAGTACTCTAGCACAGATACGCAGTATTTT
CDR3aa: CASSPEYSSTDTQYF

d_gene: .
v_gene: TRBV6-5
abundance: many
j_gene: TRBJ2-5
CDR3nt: TGTGCCAGCAGGGACTCCACTAGGGGCCAAGAGACCCAGTACTTC
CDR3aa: CASRDSTRGQETQYF

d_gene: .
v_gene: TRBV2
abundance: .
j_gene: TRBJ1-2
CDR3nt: TGTGCCAGCACCCAGCAATCTAACTATGGCTACACCTTC
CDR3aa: CASTQQSNYGYTF

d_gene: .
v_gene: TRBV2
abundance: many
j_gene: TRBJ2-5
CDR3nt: TGTGCCAGCAGTGATCCGGGACGGCCTCAAGAGACCCAGTACTTC
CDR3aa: CASSDPGRPQETQYF

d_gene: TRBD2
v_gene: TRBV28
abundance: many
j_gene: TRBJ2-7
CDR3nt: TGTGCCAGCAGTCTAGCGGGAGTACACGAGCAGTACTTC
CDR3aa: CASSLAGVHEQYF

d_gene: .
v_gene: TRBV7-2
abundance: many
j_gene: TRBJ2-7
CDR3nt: TGTGCCAGCAGCTTAGGAATTTTGTACGAGCAGTACTTC
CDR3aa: CASSLGILYEQYF

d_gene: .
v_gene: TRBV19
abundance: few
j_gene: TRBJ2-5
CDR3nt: TGTGCCAGTAGTATTACTGGCGCCCAAGAGACCCAGTACTTC
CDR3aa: CASSITGAQETQYF

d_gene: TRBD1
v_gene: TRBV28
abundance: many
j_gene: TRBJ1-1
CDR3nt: TGTGCCAGCAGCAGGCTCGGGACAGTACGGACTGAAGCTTTCTTT
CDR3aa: CASSRLGTVRTEAFF

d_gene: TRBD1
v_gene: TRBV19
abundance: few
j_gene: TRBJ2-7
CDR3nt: TGTGCCAGTAGTAATAGGACAGGCCGTTCCTACGAGCAGTACTTC
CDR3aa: CASSNRTGRSYEQYF

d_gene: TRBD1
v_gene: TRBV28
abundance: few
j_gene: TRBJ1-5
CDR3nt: TGTGCCAGCAGTTTAAGGGGGCGGCTAGATCAGCCCCAGCATTTT
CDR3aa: CASSLRGRLDQPQHF

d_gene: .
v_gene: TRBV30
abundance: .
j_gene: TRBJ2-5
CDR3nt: TGTGCCTGGAGACGTTATGCCGGGATTGATGGGACCCAGTACTTC
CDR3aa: CAWRRYAGIDGTQYF

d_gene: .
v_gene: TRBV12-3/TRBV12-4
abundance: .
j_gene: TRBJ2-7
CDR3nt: TGTGCCAGCAGCTTAAACCCGGGACTTGGACACTACGAGCAGTACTTC
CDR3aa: CASSLNPGLGHYEQYF

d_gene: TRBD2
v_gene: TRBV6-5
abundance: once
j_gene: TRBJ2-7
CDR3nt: TGTGCCAGCAGTTACCGGCTAGCGGGGGGCCCTGGATACGAGCAGTACTTC
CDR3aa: CASSYRLAGGPGYEQYF

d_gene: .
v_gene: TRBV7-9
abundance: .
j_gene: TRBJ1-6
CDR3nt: TGTGCCAGCAGCAAGGACAGCGGCCAAATTTCACCCCTCCACTTT
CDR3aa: CASSKDSGQISPLHF

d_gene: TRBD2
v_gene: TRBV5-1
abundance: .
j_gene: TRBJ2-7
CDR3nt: TGCGCCAGCAGCTTAGGGGGACTAGCGGGAGAGTACGAGCAGTACTTC
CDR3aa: CASSLGGLAGEYEQYF

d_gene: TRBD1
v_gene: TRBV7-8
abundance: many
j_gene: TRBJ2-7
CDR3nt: TGTGCCAGCAGCTCCTACTCCAGGGGGCAGAGCTCCTACGAGCAGTACTTC
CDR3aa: CASSSYSRGQSSYEQYF

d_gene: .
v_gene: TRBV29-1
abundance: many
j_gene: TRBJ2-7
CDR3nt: TGCAGCGTTGTGAGGAGCTCCTACGAGCAGTACTTC
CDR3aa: CSVVRSSYEQYF

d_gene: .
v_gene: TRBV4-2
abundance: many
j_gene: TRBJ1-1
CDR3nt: TGTGCCAGCAGCCAAGGGGAGGGCAGGGGATCGGGAGCTTTCTTT
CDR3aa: CASSQGEGRGSGAFF

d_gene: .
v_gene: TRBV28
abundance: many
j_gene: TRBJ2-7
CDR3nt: TGTGCCAGCAGGCCAGGCGGGGCCTCATACGAGCAGTACTTC
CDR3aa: CASRPGGASYEQYF

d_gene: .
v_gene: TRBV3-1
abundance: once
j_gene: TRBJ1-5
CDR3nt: TGTGCCAGCAGCCGACCCTATGCAATAGGGGCGGAAGGTCAGCCCCAGCATTTT
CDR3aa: CASSRPYAIGAEGQPQHF

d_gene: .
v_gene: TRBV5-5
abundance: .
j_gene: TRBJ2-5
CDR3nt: TGTGCCAGCAGCTTTCAATGGGGGGCGGAAGAGACCCAGTACTTC
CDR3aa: CASSFQWGAEETQYF

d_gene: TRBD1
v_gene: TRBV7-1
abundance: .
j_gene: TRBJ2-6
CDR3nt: TGTGCCTCAACCCGGACCGGGACAGGGGACTCTGGGGCCAACGTCCTGACTTTC
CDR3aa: CASTRTGTGDSGANVLTF

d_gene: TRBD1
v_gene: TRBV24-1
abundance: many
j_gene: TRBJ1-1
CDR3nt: TGTGCCACCAGTGATTTGCTCGACAGGGAAACTGAAGCTTTCTTT
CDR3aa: CATSDLLDRETEAFF